These 21 T cell receptor beta chains were all obtained from the same sample, sequenced in a study of T cell repertoires in ileal Crohn's disease. Documented time point: inflamed ileum from the surgical specimen. The table came from immunoSEQ multiplex PCR; TCRdb's copy has only in-frame clones and leaves some out. The table has 15,000 or so clones, about 70% seen once. Sequenced input: ileal tissue. These receptors all stem from an adult with Crohn's disease.

This chain connects TRBV19 to TRBJ1-5, with TRBD1 matching over 8 bases. CDR3 size: 15 residues. Germline lookup yields CDR1 LNHDA and CDR2 SQIVND (reference sequence). After removal of 6 bases from V and 6 bases from J, the junction contained 10 bases not matched to a gene. CDR3 in DNA: TGTGCCAGTAGCCTCACAGGGGGATGGAGTCAGCCCCAGCATTTT. This sequence encodes CASSLTGGWSQPQHF.

This clone was recorded only once. This chain connects TRBV18 to TRBJ2-3; D gene ambiguous. The CDR3 runs 15 residues. V lost 0 bases to trimming and J lost 0 bases, with 7 bases between them. Germline assignment: CDR1 KGHSH and CDR2 LQKENI. Here the CDR3 reads CASSPPGTSTDTQYF. The CDR3 DNA sequence: TGTGCCAGCTCACCACCGGGAACTAGCACAGATACGCAGTATTTT.

This chain uses TRBV5-1 with TRBJ1-3; a possible D gene is TRBD1 (5 bases). Trimming took 0 bases from V and 0 from J, leaving 10 bases between them. Germline-derived CDR1 and CDR2 are SGHRS and YFSETQ. This CDR3 spans 16 amino acids. The CDR3 DNA reads TGCGCCAGCAGCTTGGCCGGGGGGATCTCTGGAAACACCATATATTTT. This translates into CASSLAGGISGNTIYF.

The J gene is TRBJ2-4, the V gene TRBV10-2, with 7 nucleotides matching TRBD2. The CDR3 extends over 11 amino acids. Per germline, CDR1 WSHSY and CDR2 SAAADI. V gave up 3 bases and J gave up 10 bases; unmatched junction bases: 0. The CDR3 loop reads CASSDGGIQYF. The CDR3, as DNA: TGCGCCAGCAGTGACGGGGGGATTCAGTACTTC.

The V gene is TRBV7-2, the J gene TRBJ2-5; D is tentatively TRBD1 or TRBD2 (5 bases each). The CDR3 loop spans 14 amino acids. Germline values: CDR1 SGHTA, CDR2 FQGNSA. Deletions cut 3 bases from V and 6 bases from J, with 14 bases between. In DNA form, the CDR3 reads TGTGCCAGCAGCTTCTTAGAGGGGTTTCAGACCCAGTACTTC. Protein sequence: CASSFLEGFQTQYF.

The gene calls are TRBV5-1 and TRBJ2-2; unclear D gene. CDR3 length: 16 amino acids. Trimming pared 3 bases from V and 2 bases from J, leaving 14 bases between. Germline V gives CDR1 SGHRS, CDR2 YFSETQ. The CDR3 protein is CASSSWSELNTGELFF. In DNA, the CDR3 is TGCGCCAGCAGCTCTTGGTCGGAGCTAAACACCGGGGAGCTGTTTTTT.

The V gene is TRBV2, the J gene TRBJ2-7, with TRBD2 identical over 10 bases. Trimming cost V 8 bases and J 4 bases; bases outside gene matches: 8. The CDR3 contains 14 residues. The germline gives CDR1 SNHLY, CDR2 FYNNEI. As DNA, the CDR3 is TGTGCCAGCGCCGCCGGGACTAGCGCTTACGAGCAGTACTTC. It translates to CASAAGTSAYEQYF.

This clone has a handful of counts. The rearrangement joins TRBV25-1 to TRBJ2-5; 9 bases agree with TRBD1. The ends lost 4 bases at V and 0 bases at J; junction bases unmatched: 6. CDR3 length equals 16 residues. Germline V gene data show CDR1 as MGHDK and CDR2 as SYGVNS. The CDR3 DNA reads TGTGCCAGCAGTGGAGGGGACAGGGTGTACCAAGAGACCCAGTACTTC. Its translation: CASSGGDRVYQETQYF.

The chain combines TRBV6-5 with TRBJ2-7, with 7 bases aligning to TRBD2. CDR3 length: 16 amino acids. Trimming cost V 0 bases and J 2 bases; bases outside gene matches: 7. Germline V gives CDR1 MNHEY, CDR2 SVGAGI. Written as DNA, the CDR3 is TGTGCCAGCAGTTACTCGATCCCCAGCGGGGCCTACGAGCAGTACTTC. Amino acids: CASSYSIPSGAYEQYF.

The gene calls are TRBV13 and TRBJ2-3, with 13 bases lining up with TRBD2. The CDR3 has 16 amino acids. The J segment lost 9 bases and the V segment lost 3 bases, leaving 9 bases of the junction unmatched. CDR1 and CDR2 (germline): PRHDT, FYEKMQ (reference sequence). The DNA of the CDR3 is TGTGCCAGCAGCTTGAGACTAGCGGGAGGCTCGGGGACGCAGTATTTT. It yields the protein CASSLRLAGGSGTQYF. The whole variable domain, remainder taken from reference TRBV13 and TRBJ2-3, is AAGVIQSPRHLIKEKRETATLKCYPIPRHDTVYWYQQGPGQDPQFLISFYEKMQSDKGSIPDRFSAQQFSDYHSELNMSSLELGDSALYFCASSLRLAGGSGTQYFGPGTRLTVL.

The rearrangement links TRBV7-9 to TRBJ2-1, with 7 bases identical to TRBD1. This CDR3 has 14 residues. From germline, CDR1 is SEHNR and CDR2 FQNEAQ (reference sequence). Losses at the gene ends were 5 bases for V and 9 bases for J; bases not matched to a gene: 10. The CDR3 DNA reads TGTGCCAGCAGCGCCGACAGGGACGGTGGTGAGCAGTTCTTC. This translates into CASSADRDGGEQFF.

This chain connects TRBV7-9 to TRBJ1-3; D remains unclear. The CDR3 spans 16 residues. Trimming took 2 bases from V and 0 from J, leaving 11 bases between them. Germline V lookup: CDR1 SEHNR, CDR2 FQNEAQ (reference sequence). This CDR3 reads CASSLSAPRSGNTIYF. As DNA, the CDR3 is TGTGCCAGCAGCTTATCCGCCCCGCGCTCTGGAAACACCATATATTTT.

This chain joins TRBV7-9 and TRBJ2-2, with 9 bases that match TRBD1. The V segment lost 5 bases and the J segment 7 bases; nucleotides outside the gene matches: 11. Germline lookup yields CDR1 SEHNR and CDR2 FQNEAQ (reference sequence). The CDR3 contains 16 residues. CDR3 DNA: TGTGCCAGCAGCCTTCGTACAGGGGGCGGTAGCGGGGAGCTGTTTTTT. It codes for CASSLRTGGGSGELFF.

This rearrangement joins TRBV11-2 to TRBJ2-7; D gene unclear. Germline CDR1 reads SGHAT; CDR2 reads FQNNGV. The CDR3 contains 16 residues. The V end lost 1 base, the J end lost 1 base, and 14 bases lay between the germline ends. The CDR3 spells CASSLAGPAHSYEQYF. Here the CDR3 DNA reads TGTGCCAGCAGCTTAGCCGGTCCCGCCCATTCCTACGAGCAGTACTTC.

The J gene is TRBJ2-5, the V gene TRBV5-6; D gene unclear. The germline gives CDR1 SGHDT, CDR2 YYEEEE. CDR3 length equals 15 residues. Trimming took 3 bases from V and 7 from J, leaving 19 bases between them. The chain's CDR3 is CASSSYKDPAGTQYF. For the CDR3, the DNA is TGTGCCAGCAGCTCGTATAAGGATCCGGCCGGGACCCAGTACTTC.

The J gene is TRBJ2-7, the V gene TRBV6-6, with D unresolved. The CDR3 sequence is 11 residues long. Germline-derived CDR1 and CDR2 are MNHNY and SVGAGI (reference sequence). Between the trimmed V and J ends, which lost 3 bases and 6 bases, there was a span of 6 bases. CDR3 in DNA: TGTGCCAGCAGTTATGCGGTCGAGCAGTACTTC. Translation: CASSYAVEQYF.

This rearrangement joins TRBV5-1 to TRBJ2-3; 11 bases map to TRBD2. The V segment lost 4 bases and the J segment 2 bases; nucleotides outside the gene matches: 9. The CDR3 has 17 amino acids. In germline, CDR1 is SGHRS, CDR2 YFSETQ. CDR3 residues: CASSPPIAGGSTDTQYF. CDR3 coding DNA: TGCGCCAGCAGCCCACCGATAGCGGGGGGGTCCACAGATACGCAGTATTTT.

The rearrangement links TRBV19 to TRBJ2-7; 8 bases match TRBD2. The CDR3 contains 14 residues. With 4 bases clipped from V and 2 bases from J, the junction kept 4 bases outside the gene matches. The V gene's germline CDR1 is LNHDA and CDR2 SQIVND (reference sequence). The CDR3 nucleotides read TGTGCCAGTAGTACAGCGGGAGTCCCCTACGAGCAGTACTTC. Translation: CASSTAGVPYEQYF.

This rearrangement joins TRBV7-9 to TRBJ2-2; D is uncertain. CDR1 and CDR2 from the germline V gene are SEHNR and FQNEAQ (reference sequence). Trimming cost V 2 bases and J 7 bases, with 11 bases left between them. There are 14 residues in the CDR3. This CDR3 is CASSLRPGGGELFF. The CDR3 DNA sequence: TGTGCCAGCAGCTTAAGGCCAGGCGGCGGGGAGCTGTTTTTT.

This chain links TRBV4-3 with TRBJ2-1; D possibly corresponds to TRBD2 (5 bases). The CDR3 has 14 amino acids. The V gene lost 1 base and the J gene lost 10 bases, with 14 bases spanning the gap. Germline V lookup: CDR1 LGHNA, CDR2 YSLEER. DNA of the CDR3: TGCGCCAGCAGCCAAGGACCCTCCTCGGGGGAGCAGTTCTTC. It encodes CASSQGPSSGEQFF.

The chain uses TRBV5-4 and TRBJ1-2, with TRBD1 matching 7 bases. J was trimmed by 1 base and V by 2 bases; bases with no gene match: 2. Germline V gene sequence: CDR1 SGHNT, CDR2 YYREEE (reference sequence). The CDR3 has 14 residues. The CDR3 spells CASSLGGGNYGYTF. Here the CDR3 DNA reads TGTGCCAGCAGCTTAGGGGGCGGTAACTATGGCTACACCTTC.